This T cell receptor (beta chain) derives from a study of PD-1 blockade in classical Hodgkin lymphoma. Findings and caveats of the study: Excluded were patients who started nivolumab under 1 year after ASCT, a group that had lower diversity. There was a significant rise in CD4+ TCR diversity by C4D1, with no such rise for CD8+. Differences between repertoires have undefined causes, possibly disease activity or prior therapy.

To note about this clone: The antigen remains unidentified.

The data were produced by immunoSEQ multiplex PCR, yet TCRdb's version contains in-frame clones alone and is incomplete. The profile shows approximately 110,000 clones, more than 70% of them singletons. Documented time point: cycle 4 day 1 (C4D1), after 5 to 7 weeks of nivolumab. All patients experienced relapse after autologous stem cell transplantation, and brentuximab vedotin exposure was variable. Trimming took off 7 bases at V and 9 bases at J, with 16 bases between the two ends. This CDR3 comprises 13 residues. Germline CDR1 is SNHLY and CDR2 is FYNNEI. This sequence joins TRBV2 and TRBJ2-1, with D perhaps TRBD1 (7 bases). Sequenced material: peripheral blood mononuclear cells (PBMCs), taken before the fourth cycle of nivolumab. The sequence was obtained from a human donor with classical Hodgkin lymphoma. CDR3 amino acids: CASKPTGRGEQFF. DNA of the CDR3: TGTGCCAGCAAACCGACAGGGCGGGGTGAGCAGTTCTTC.